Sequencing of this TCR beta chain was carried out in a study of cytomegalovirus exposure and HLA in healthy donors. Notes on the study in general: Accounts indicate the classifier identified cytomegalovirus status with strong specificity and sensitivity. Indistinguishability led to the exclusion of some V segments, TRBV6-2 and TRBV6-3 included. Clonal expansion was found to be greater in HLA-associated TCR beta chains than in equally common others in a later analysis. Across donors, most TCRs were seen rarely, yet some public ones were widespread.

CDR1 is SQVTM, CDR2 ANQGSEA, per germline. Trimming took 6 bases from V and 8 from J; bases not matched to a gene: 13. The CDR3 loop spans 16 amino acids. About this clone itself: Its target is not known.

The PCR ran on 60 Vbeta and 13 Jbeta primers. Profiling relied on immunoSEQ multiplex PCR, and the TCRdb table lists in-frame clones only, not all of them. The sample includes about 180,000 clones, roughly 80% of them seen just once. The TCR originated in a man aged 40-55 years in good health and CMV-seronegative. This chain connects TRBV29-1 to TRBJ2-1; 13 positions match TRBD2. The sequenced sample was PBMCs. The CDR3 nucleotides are TGCAGCGTGGGGGAATGGACTAGCGGGAGCGGAGATGAGCAGTTCTTC. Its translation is CSVGEWTSGSGDEQFF.